One sample yielded the 31 T cell receptor beta chains listed below, sequenced in a study of blood T cells in healthy people across ages. With a J-beta primer mix and a sample-barcoded 5' primer, a second PCR ran about 7 to 12 cycles. Each CDR3 protein is one row after TCRdb ran MiXCR on the 5' RACE reads. The profile shows about 1.4 million distinct CDR3 sequences, 55% to 75% of them singletons. Sequencing was carried out using blood. These receptors were taken from a young man in good health.

The chain links TRBV27 to TRBJ2-1, with D possibly TRBD1 on 6 matching bases. Germline CDR1 and CDR2: MNHEY and SMNVEV (reference sequence). CDR3 length equals 14 residues. The ends were cut back, 5 bases at V and 8 bases at J, with 16 bases in the middle. CDR3: CASSVQGKSHEQFF. In DNA form, the CDR3 reads TGTGCCAGCAGTGTACAGGGAAAGTCGCATGAGCAGTTCTTC.

This chain links TRBV11-3 with TRBJ2-1; D not resolved. CDR1 is SGHNT, CDR2 YENEEA, per germline. Between the trimmed V and J ends, which lost 2 bases and 9 bases, there was a span of 8 bases. The CDR3 has 12 residues. CDR3 DNA sequence: TGTGCCAGCAGCTTAAGAAATTCTGAGCAGTTCTTC. This gives the protein CASSLRNSEQFF.

Comments on this clonotype: At one end, the junction sequence differs from germline, possibly due to a read error. The chain joins TRBV4-1 to TRBJ2-3; tentative D call: TRBD2 (5 bases). This CDR3 has 15 residues. Germline V gene sequence: CDR1 MGHRA, CDR2 YSYEKL. CDR3 residues: CASIQTSRAADTQYF. In DNA, the CDR3 is TGCGCCAGCATCCAAACCTCGAGGGCGGCAGATACGCAGTATTTT.

This clonotype was counted a few times. The J gene is TRBJ2-6, the V gene TRBV6-1; TRBD1 agrees at 10 bases. CDR3 length equals 17 residues. Losses at the gene ends were 5 bases for V and 4 bases for J; bases not matched to a gene: 8. Germline assignment: CDR1 MNHNS and CDR2 SASEGT. The chain's CDR3 is CASSTGTGALGANVLTF. The CDR3, as DNA: TGTGCCAGCAGTACCGGGACAGGGGCCTTGGGGGCCAACGTCCTGACTTTC.

The genes are TRBV11-1 and TRBJ1-6; D not certain. Germline V lookup: CDR1 SGHAT, CDR2 FQDESV (reference sequence). The CDR3 is 13 amino acids. Trimming cost V 3 bases and J 8 bases, with 8 bases left between them. Here the CDR3 reads CASSFQEHSPLHF. CDR3 nucleotide sequence: TGTGCCAGCAGCTTCCAGGAACATTCACCCCTCCACTTT.

The rearrangement links TRBV4-2 to TRBJ2-1; no definite D call. In germline, CDR1 is LGHNA, CDR2 YNFKEQ. The length of the CDR3 is 16 residues. V gave up 0 bases and J gave up 0 bases, with 9 bases separating them. The CDR3 region is CASSQEDTASYNEQFF. The CDR3 nucleotides are TGTGCCAGCAGCCAAGAAGACACCGCCTCCTACAATGAGCAGTTCTTC.

This clonotype has more than one count but fewer than ten. This chain links TRBV29-1 with TRBJ1-2; no clear D gene. From germline, CDR1 is SQVTM and CDR2 ANQGSEA. The length of the CDR3 is 14 residues. V was shortened by 0 bases and J by 8 bases, with 16 bases between the two germline ends. In nucleotides, the CDR3 is TGCAGCGTTGAAGACCCTGGAGGGTTAGGAGGCTACACCTTC. Its translation: CSVEDPGGLGGYTF.

In this sample, this clonotype turned up once. The chain recombines TRBV5-6 with TRBJ2-3; maybe TRBD1 (6 bases). The germline gives CDR1 SGHDT, CDR2 YYEEEE. V shed 0 bases and J shed 0 bases, with 11 bases lying between them. The CDR3 has 16 amino acids. The chain's CDR3 is CASSLGTGYSTDTQYF. As DNA, the CDR3 is TGTGCCAGCAGCTTGGGTACAGGGTATAGCACAGATACGCAGTATTTT.

This chain links TRBV10-1 with TRBJ2-6; D may be TRBD1 (6 bases). Trimming cost V 8 bases and J 1 base, with 12 bases left between them. Germline CDR1 reads WNHNN; CDR2 reads SYGVQD (reference sequence). This CDR3 comprises 15 residues. The CDR3 DNA follows: TGCGCCAGCGGTAAAGGGGGTTCTGGGGCCAACGTCCTGACTTTC. Translating it yields CASGKGGSGANVLTF.

Notes on this clonotype: This could be a read error, since a much larger clone is one nucleotide away. The CDR3 DNA sequence: TGTGCCGGCAGCTATACGGCGAGGGGGCTGAATGAAAAACTGTTTTTT. Translation gives CAGSYTARGLNEKLFF. The chain is built from TRBV5-5 and TRBJ1-4, with 7 bases that match TRBD1. Germline-derived CDR1 and CDR2 are SGHKS and YYEKEE (reference sequence). The CDR3 extends over 16 amino acids.

The chain is built from TRBV18 and TRBJ2-7; 7 nucleotides line up with TRBD1. This CDR3 contains 14 residues. The trim removed 6 bases at V and 0 bases at J, leaving 5 bases unmatched. The germline V gene encodes CDR1 KGHSH and CDR2 LQKENI. This CDR3 is CASSRDSGSYEQYF. Written as DNA, the CDR3 is TGTGCCAGCTCTCGGGACAGTGGCTCCTACGAGCAGTACTTC.

The chain combines TRBV20-1 with TRBJ2-3; 9 bases align to TRBD1. Per germline, CDR1 DFQATT and CDR2 SNEGSKA (reference sequence). The CDR3 runs 15 residues. J lost 2 bases, V lost 1 base, and 4 bases had no gene match. The CDR3 region has the DNA TGCAGTGCTAGAGGGGGACAGGGAAACACAGATACGCAGTATTTT. The encoded protein is CSARGGQGNTDTQYF.

The genes are TRBV13 and TRBJ2-2; D remains ambiguous. CDR3 size: 14 residues. CDR1 PRHDT and CDR2 FYEKMQ come from the germline V gene (reference sequence). The V and J ends lost 8 bases and 1 base respectively, with 11 bases between them. CDR3 loop: CASGTSVNTGELFF. As DNA, the CDR3 is TGTGCCAGCGGCACATCGGTGAACACCGGGGAGCTGTTTTTT.

CDR3 residues: CASSEWGTGGSYEQYF. In DNA, the CDR3 is TGTGCCAGCAGTGAATGGGGGACAGGGGGCTCCTACGAGCAGTACTTC. V is TRBV6-4 and J is TRBJ2-7; 11 bases map to TRBD1. Germline V gene lookup returns CDR1 MRHNA and CDR2 SNTAGT. V lost 3 bases, J lost 0 bases, and 4 bases stayed unmatched. The CDR3 spans 16 residues.

V usage is TRBV20-1 and J usage is TRBJ2-4, with 14 positions matching TRBD2. The better agreement between TRBJ2-7 and the DNA end casts doubt on the J call. This CDR3 is 18 amino acids long. Per the germline V gene, CDR1 is DFQATT and CDR2 is SNEGSKA (reference sequence). The CDR3 reads CSARDGTSGSRGLYEQYF. In nucleotides, the CDR3 is TGCAGTGCTAGAGACGGGACTAGCGGGAGTAGGGGACTATACGAGCAGTACTTC.

CDR3 residues: CASSLSGPGEQYF. The CDR3 nucleotides are TGCGCCAGCAGCTTAAGCGGCCCCGGCGAGCAGTACTTC. The chain links TRBV5-1 to TRBJ2-7, with D possibly TRBD2 on 5 matching bases. Germline CDR1 reads SGHRS; CDR2 reads YFSETQ. This CDR3 contains 13 residues. The germline V and J ends were trimmed by 2 bases and 6 bases, with 12 bases remaining between them.

This sequence joins TRBV25-1 and TRBJ2-5; perhaps TRBD1 as D (6 bases). Per the germline V gene, CDR1 is MGHDK and CDR2 is SYGVNS. The V end was cut by 5 bases, the J end by 4 bases, with 14 bases between. The CDR3 contains 14 residues. The CDR3 bases are TGTGCCAGCAGTCCAAACCGGGACACAGAGACCCAGTACTTC. The encoded protein is CASSPNRDTETQYF.

This clonotype is a singleton in its sample. One end of the junction fails to match germline, which may point to a read error. This chain uses TRBV10-3 with TRBJ2-3; D is possibly TRBD1 (5 bases). Germline CDR1 and CDR2: ENHRY and SYGVKD. The CDR3 consists of 16 residues. CDR3 sequence reads: CAISEPDKTATETQYF. CDR3 sequence (DNA): TGTGCCATCAGTGAGCCGGACAAGACGGCCACAGAGACGCAGTATTTT.

The chain uses TRBV29-1 and TRBJ2-3, with TRBD2 matching 9 bases. CDR3 size: 13 residues. V gave up 5 bases and J gave up 5 bases; unmatched junction bases: 5. The germline CDR1 and CDR2 sequences are SQVTM and ANQGSEA. In DNA, the CDR3 is TGCAGCGTTTTGCGGGAGGGCCAAGATACGCAGTATTTT. It codes for CSVLREGQDTQYF.

The chain links TRBV15 to TRBJ1-4; unclear D gene. Trimming cost V 0 bases and J 3 bases, with 8 bases left between them. This CDR3 spans 15 amino acids. Per the germline V gene, CDR1 is LNHNV and CDR2 is YYDKDF (reference sequence). CDR3 in amino acids: CATSRDARANEKLFF. The CDR3 DNA is TGTGCCACCAGCAGAGACGCCCGGGCTAATGAAAAACTGTTTTTT.

This clonotype was seen only a few times. The chain carries TRBV3-1 and TRBJ2-7; D is perhaps TRBD1 or TRBD2 (5 bases each). This CDR3 is built from 16 residues. V was shortened by 0 bases and J by 4 bases, with 16 bases between the two germline ends. Germline loops: CDR1 LGHDT, CDR2 YNNKEL (reference sequence). Here the CDR3 reads CASSQESGTRVYEQYF. In DNA, the CDR3 is TGTGCCAGCAGCCAAGAGTCTGGGACCAGGGTGTACGAGCAGTACTTC.

The chain combines TRBV29-1 with TRBJ2-1; D uncertain. V was trimmed by 6 bases and J by 0 bases, leaving 9 bases between them. Germline V gene data show CDR1 as SQVTM and CDR2 as ANQGSEA. The CDR3 is 13 residues long. Here the CDR3 reads CSVAVGSYNEQFF. DNA for the CDR3: TGCAGCGTGGCCGTGGGCTCCTACAATGAGCAGTTCTTC.

The genes are TRBV20-1 and TRBJ1-1, with unresolved D. The CDR3 is 12 residues long. V lost 2 bases to trimming and J lost 7 bases, with 11 bases between them. Germline V lookup: CDR1 DFQATT, CDR2 SNEGSKA (reference sequence). The CDR3 sequence is CSARPRRDEAFF. The CDR3 bases are TGCAGTGCTAGACCGCGACGGGATGAAGCTTTCTTT.

Regarding this clonotype: This may be a read error, as it is one base from a much larger clone. This chain joins TRBV20-1 and TRBJ2-5; a possible D gene is TRBD2 (6 bases). From germline, CDR1 is DFQATT and CDR2 SNEGSKA (reference sequence). The CDR3 consists of 12 residues. Written as DNA, the CDR3 is TGCAGCGGGGAGGCTTCGTACAATGAGCAGTACTTC. The encoded protein is CSGEASYNEQYF.

The chain carries TRBV6-5 and TRBJ2-4, with 13 bases that match TRBD2. CDR1 is MNHEY and CDR2 is SVGAGI in the germline V gene. With V trimmed by 0 bases and J by 13 bases, 6 bases remained unmatched. The CDR3 has 15 residues. CDR3 sequence reads: CASSYSGLAGEAQYF. For the CDR3, the DNA is TGTGCCAGCAGTTACTCAGGACTAGCGGGAGAGGCACAGTACTTC.

The chain is built from TRBV7-6 and TRBJ2-3; 7 bases are a match to TRBD1. The CDR3 has 15 amino acids. CDR1 is SGHVS and CDR2 is FNYEAQ in the germline V gene. V dropped 4 bases and J dropped 4; count of bases not matched to a gene: 8. The CDR3 loop is CASSSRQGGADTQYF. The DNA for the CDR3 is TGTGCCAGCAGCTCTAGACAGGGTGGGGCAGATACGCAGTATTTT.

The chain links TRBV7-9 to TRBJ2-1; weak D call: TRBD1 (6 bases). The J call is in doubt because the DNA end fits TRBJ2-7 better. The CDR3 runs 18 residues. The germline V gene has CDR1 SEHNR and CDR2 FQNEAQ (reference sequence). CDR3 region: CASSPARGPYGISYEQYF. CDR3 nucleotides: TGTGCCAGCAGCCCTGCCAGGGGTCCCTACGGGATCTCCTACGAGCAGTACTTC.

This clonotype was seen only a few times. This sequence joins TRBV7-9 and TRBJ2-1; D is unresolved. Trimming took 3 bases from V and 4 from J, leaving 7 bases between them. This CDR3 has 13 residues. The V gene's germline CDR1 is SEHNR and CDR2 FQNEAQ (reference sequence). CDR3 loop: CASSFQSYNEQFF. The CDR3 DNA sequence: TGTGCCAGCAGCTTCCAATCGTACAATGAGCAGTTCTTC.

This clonotype was counted between two and nine times. V gene TRBV3-1 combines with J gene TRBJ1-2; the match to TRBD1 covers 7 bases. The CDR3 has 14 amino acids. Germline values: CDR1 LGHDT, CDR2 YNNKEL (reference sequence). Germline trimming cut 1 base from V and 4 bases from J; bases unmatched to any gene: 3. The CDR3 DNA is TGTGCCAGCAGCCAAGCCGGGACAGCCTATGGCTACACCTTC. This sequence encodes CASSQAGTAYGYTF.

This clonotype was counted between two and nine times. The rearrangement uses TRBV4-1 and TRBJ2-7; 9 bases are a match to TRBD1. V trimming: 4 bases; J trimming: 2 bases; junction bases outside the gene matches: 9. The CDR3 runs to 16 residues. Germline CDR1 reads MGHRA; CDR2 reads YSYEKL. The CDR3 is CASSRRGTGSPYEQYF. For the CDR3, the DNA is TGCGCCAGCAGCCGCCGCGGGACAGGGTCCCCCTACGAGCAGTACTTC.

The chain couples TRBV20-1 to TRBJ1-6; 7 bases match TRBD1. Trimming took 5 bases from V and 9 from J; bases not matched to a gene: 10. The CDR3 spans 14 residues. Germline loops: CDR1 DFQATT, CDR2 SNEGSKA (reference sequence). This CDR3 is CSAGAQGPGSPLHF. DNA of the CDR3: TGCAGTGCTGGGGCACAGGGGCCCGGTTCACCCCTCCACTTT.